This entry is about one T cell receptor beta chain. The antigen remains unidentified. The CDR3 is made up of 13 amino acids. The V gene's germline CDR1 is SGHRS and CDR2 YFSETQ. With 4 bases removed from V and 8 bases from J, the gap between germline ends came to 13 bases. The data were taken from a study of immune evolution from preneoplasia to lung adenocarcinoma. Study-level background: HLA loss of heterozygosity: roughly 6.4% AIS, less than 18% MIA, more than 25% ADC, none AAH.

Study-wide results and caveats: Clonality was highest in normal lung, lower in later-stage lesions apparently. Top clone frequencies peaked in normal lung, apparently declining through invasive adenocarcinoma.

The repertoire was sequenced with immunoSEQ multiplex PCR; TCRdb's copy has only in-frame clones and lacks some. The sample shows approximately 8,800 clones, about 81% of them seen only once. Sequenced input: FFPE lung adenocarcinoma in situ tissue. This chain uses TRBV5-1 with TRBJ1-5; D is undetermined. The sequence was collected from a person aged 70 to 85 with lung adenocarcinoma. This CDR3 reads CASSPEGREPQHF. The CDR3 bases are TGCGCCAGCAGCCCCGAGGGTCGGGAGCCCCAGCATTTT.